Here is one TCR beta chain with its context. This clonotype was observed a few times. Its antigen is unknown. Base qualities are not at hand, and no much larger clone is one base apart. V drops 5 bases and J drops 6 bases, leaving 17 bases in between. Including cysteine and phenylalanine, the CDR3 has 15 amino acids. Kept here is only the CDR3 DNA, which spans 45 bases and is read in frame from base 1. The germline V gene encodes CDR1 SGHAT and CDR2 FQNNGV. Library preparation was by 5' RACE. The sequencer was an Illumina HiSeq 2500. A second PCR of about 6 to 11 cycles was run with a J-beta primer mix and a sample-barcoded 5' primer. A template-switch 5' adaptor carrying 12 random nucleotides introduced a unique molecular identifier onto each TCR beta cDNA molecule. At least 2.5 million CDR3-containing paired-end reads were obtained from each sample. The Mint cDNA synthesis kit, primed by a TRBC-specific oligonucleotide, was used to synthesize first-strand cDNA from all RNA. All cDNA was treated with uracil-DNA glycosylase and then went through a first 18-cycle PCR with the universal primers M1SS and BC2_uni_R. In the paper's pipeline: For normalization, 1 million high-quality reads, each with a distinct molecular identifier, were randomly selected from each sample. Instead of being binned into consensus sequences, reads that shared molecular identifiers were thrown out. MiTCR, run with a Q25 quality threshold and the strictest error-elimination algorithm, handled CDR3 identification, clonotype clustering and error correction. A nonparametric unseen species model with Euler transformation was used to estimate a lower bound on total TCR beta diversity. Through fastp at Q25 and MiXCR, TCRdb rebuilt clones from the public reads, retaining in-frame beta chains. Each record represents a unique CDR3 protein, reported with the most common genes and DNA among its rows. In this record, the V and J calls reflect TCRdb's handling and not the investigators' own analysis. The sample profile shows 800,000 to 950,000 distinct CDR3 sequences; roughly 50% of them were found once. The top ten constitute around an eighth of the sample.

Donors were a few dozen systemically healthy Caucasian individuals from Russia aged roughly 6 to 90 years. Approximately 9.3 milliliters of peripheral blood were collected from each donor into EDTA-treated Vacutainer tubes. Ficoll-Paque density-gradient centrifugation was used to isolate PBMCs, with at least 6 million per sample. Total RNA, at least 6 micrograms per sample, was extracted from PBMCs with Trizol reagent. For every donor, flow cytometry on a PBMC aliquot measured the percentage of naive CD45RAhigh/CD27high T cells. These data originate in a study of blood T cells in healthy people across ages (dated by TCRdb to the mid-2010s). For the study in its entirety: Template switching captured roughly one uniquely barcoded TCR beta cDNA molecule per two T cells in model experiments. The study measured age-related changes in TCR beta repertoire diversity using deep sequencing normalized with unique cDNA molecular identifiers. The donors were divided into four age groups: young (average approximately 17 years), middle-aged (about 41), aged (roughly 66) and long-lived (roughly 88). To avoid experimental bias, donors of different ages were spread randomly across the sequencing lanes. For two donors (one aged 18 to 30 and one aged 80 or older), the study analyzed two additional independent replicas of 1 million unique cDNA reads from the same blood draw.

Broad study findings and their caveats: Observed TCR beta diversity per million T cells fell roughly linearly with age, and a significant reduction was already apparent by age approximately 41. Conclusive comparison of naive and antigen-experienced compartments was prevented by the profiling of bulk unsorted PBMCs. Compared with the aged group, more naive CD4+ T cells, fewer expanded clones and increased TCR diversity were shown by the long-lived group, suggesting age selection. Estimates of total diversity based on one million sequenced T cells were considered lower bounds and underestimates. Because donor CMV infection status was unknown, age-related changes in expanded clonotypes were potentially confounded. Observed TCR beta diversity correlated strongly with the percentage of naive T cells measured by flow cytometry.

The rearrangement joined TRBV11-2 to TRBJ2-1; tentative D gene TRBD2, with 6 bases matching. This sequence originates from a man aged 25 to 45 in good health. The sample taken for sequencing was blood. The sequenced DNA: TGTGCCAGCAGCCCCCGACTAGATTTCGGCAATGAGCAGTTCTTC. Its translation reads: CASSPRLDFGNEQFF.